This T cell receptor (beta chain) was recorded in a study of blood T cell repertoires in COVID-19. Study information: Some COVID-19 samples were acute and others convalescent; all came from the United States, Italy and Spain. PBMCs, B-cell-depleted T cells, or T cells were the source of the cDNA or gDNA that made up the material.

Trimming took off 1 base at V and 4 bases at J, with 11 bases between the two ends. Germline V gene data show CDR1 as SEHNR and CDR2 as FQNEAQ (reference sequence). The CDR3 sequence is 16 residues long. Method: immunoSEQ multiplex PCR; TCRdb's copy keeps in-frame clones and lacks some. Of around 700,000 clones listed, 85% to 90% were seen once; the top ten hold under 0.3%. This receptor was taken from a woman younger than 35 with acute or convalescent COVID-19. Material: peripheral blood. The chain joins TRBV7-9 to TRBJ2-6; possibly TRBD2 for D (6 bases). CDR3 nucleotide sequence: TGTGCCAGCAGCTTAGTGCGGGGTGGCGGGGCCAACGTCCTGACTTTC. Translation gives CASSLVRGGGANVLTF.